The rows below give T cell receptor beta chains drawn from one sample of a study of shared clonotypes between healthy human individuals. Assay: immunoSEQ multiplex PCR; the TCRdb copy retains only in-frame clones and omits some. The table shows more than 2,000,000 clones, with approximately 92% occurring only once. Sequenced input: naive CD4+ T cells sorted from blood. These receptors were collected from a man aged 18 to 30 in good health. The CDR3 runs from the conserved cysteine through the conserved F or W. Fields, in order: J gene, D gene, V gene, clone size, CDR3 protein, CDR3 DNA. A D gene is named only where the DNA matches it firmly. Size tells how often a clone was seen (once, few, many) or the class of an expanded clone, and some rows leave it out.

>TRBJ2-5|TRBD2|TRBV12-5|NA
CASASGLAGVRETQYF
TGTGCTAGTGCCTCCGGACTAGCGGGAGTGAGAGAGACCCAGTACTTC
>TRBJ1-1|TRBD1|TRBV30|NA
CAWSPLGQGARAEAFF
TGTGCCTGGAGTCCCCTGGGACAGGGGGCCCGGGCTGAAGCTTTCTTT
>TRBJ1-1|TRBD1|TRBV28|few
CASSLTGASNTEAFF
TGTGCCAGCAGTCTGACAGGGGCGTCGAACACTGAAGCTTTCTTT
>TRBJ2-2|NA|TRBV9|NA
CASSVWRAEPGELFF
TGTGCCAGCAGCGTGTGGCGGGCGGAACCCGGGGAGCTGTTTTTT
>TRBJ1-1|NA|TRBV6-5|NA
CASSRGRDTEAFF
TGTGCCAGCAGCCGGGGACGGGACACTGAAGCTTTCTTT
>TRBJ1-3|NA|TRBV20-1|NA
CSALGGNTIYF
TGCAGTGCCTTGGGGGGAAACACCATATATTTT
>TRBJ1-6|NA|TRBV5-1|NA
CASSLGERQEPLHF
TGCGCCAGCAGCTTGGGGGAGAGGCAAGAACCCCTCCACTTT
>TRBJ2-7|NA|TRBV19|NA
CASSLGPITNSYEQYF
TGTGCCAGTAGCCTCGGGCCCATTACTAATTCCTACGAGCAGTACTTC
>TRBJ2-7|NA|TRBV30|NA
CAWNGGSYEQYF
TGTGCCTGGAATGGAGGCTCCTACGAGCAGTACTTC
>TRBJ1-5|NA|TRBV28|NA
CASSLGAVGVPPQHF
TGTGCCAGCAGTTTGGGGGCGGTCGGAGTTCCGCCCCAGCATTTT
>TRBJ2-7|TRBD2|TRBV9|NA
CASSGSGKHEQYF
TGTGCCAGCAGCGGTAGCGGGAAGCACGAGCAGTACTTC
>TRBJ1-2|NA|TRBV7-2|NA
CASSLGFVDTLRDYGYTF
TGTGCCAGCAGCTTAGGCTTCGTCGACACCCTACGTGACTATGGCTACACCTTC
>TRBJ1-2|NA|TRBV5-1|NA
CASSLVGGYGYTF
TGCGCCAGCAGCTTAGTCGGGGGATATGGCTACACCTTC
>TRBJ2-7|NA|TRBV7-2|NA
CASRKTGSYEQYF
TGTGCCAGCAGAAAGACAGGCTCCTACGAGCAGTACTTC
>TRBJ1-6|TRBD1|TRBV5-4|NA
CASSLRTGGYNSPLHF
TGTGCCAGCAGCTTGAGGACAGGGGGCTATAATTCACCCCTCCACTTT
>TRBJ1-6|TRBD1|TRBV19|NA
CASSPGQPRISSYNSPLHF
TGTGCCAGTAGCCCGGGACAGCCAAGAATAAGCTCCTATAATTCACCCCTCCACTTT
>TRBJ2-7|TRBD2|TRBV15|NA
CATSRERLAGLVEQYF
TGTGCCACCAGCAGAGAACGACTAGCGGGCTTGGTCGAGCAGTACTTC
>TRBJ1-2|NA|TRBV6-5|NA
CASSYQGEVYGYTF
TGTGCCAGCAGTTACCAGGGTGAGGTCTATGGCTACACCTTC
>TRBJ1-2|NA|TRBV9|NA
CASSGRSNLYGYTF
TGTGCCAGCAGCGGGAGGTCAAACCTCTATGGCTACACCTTC
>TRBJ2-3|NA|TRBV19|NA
CASTPGTDTQYF
TGTGCCAGTACCCCGGGCACAGATACGCAGTATTTT
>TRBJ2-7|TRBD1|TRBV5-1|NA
CASSSGGQGQQYF
TGCGCCAGCAGCTCCGGGGGACAGGGACAGCAGTACTTC
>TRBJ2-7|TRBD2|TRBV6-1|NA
CASSETGGYSYEQYF
TGTGCCAGCAGTGAAACGGGAGGATACTCCTACGAGCAGTACTTC
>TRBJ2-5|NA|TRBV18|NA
CASSPPSRPEAQYF
TGTGCCAGCTCACCACCTAGTAGACCTGAGGCCCAGTACTTC
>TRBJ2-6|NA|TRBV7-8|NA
CASKPISGANVLTF
TGTGCCAGCAAACCGATCTCTGGGGCCAACGTCCTGACTTTC
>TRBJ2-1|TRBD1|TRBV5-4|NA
CASSPGRQGKHEQFF
TGTGCCAGCAGCCCGGGTCGACAGGGTAAGCATGAGCAGTTCTTC
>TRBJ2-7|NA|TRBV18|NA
CASSPPAGTYEQYF
TGTGCCAGCTCACCACCTGCAGGGACCTACGAGCAGTACTTC
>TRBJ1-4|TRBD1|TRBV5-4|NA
CASSSYSGTVNEKLFF
TGTGCCAGCAGCTCCTACTCCGGGACAGTTAATGAAAAACTGTTTTTT
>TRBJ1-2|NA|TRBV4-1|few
CASSQDGANYGYTF
TGCGCCAGCAGCCAAGACGGCGCTAACTATGGCTACACCTTC
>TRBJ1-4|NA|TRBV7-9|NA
CASSLTGYNEKLFF
TGTGCCAGCAGCTTAACGGGGTATAATGAAAAACTGTTTTTT
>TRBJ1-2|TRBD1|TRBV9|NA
CASSDSGTGAGYTF
TGTGCCAGCAGCGACTCCGGGACAGGGGCTGGCTACACCTTC